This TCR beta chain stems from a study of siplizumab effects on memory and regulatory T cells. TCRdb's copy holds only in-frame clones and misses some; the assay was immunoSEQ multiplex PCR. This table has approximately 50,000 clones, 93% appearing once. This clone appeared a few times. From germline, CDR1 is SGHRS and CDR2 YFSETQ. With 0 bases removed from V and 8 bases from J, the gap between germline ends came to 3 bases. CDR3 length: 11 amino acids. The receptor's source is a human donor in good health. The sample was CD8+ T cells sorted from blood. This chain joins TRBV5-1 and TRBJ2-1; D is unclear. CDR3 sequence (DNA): TGCGCCAGCAGCTTGGATGATGAGCAGTTCTTC. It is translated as CASSLDDEQFF.